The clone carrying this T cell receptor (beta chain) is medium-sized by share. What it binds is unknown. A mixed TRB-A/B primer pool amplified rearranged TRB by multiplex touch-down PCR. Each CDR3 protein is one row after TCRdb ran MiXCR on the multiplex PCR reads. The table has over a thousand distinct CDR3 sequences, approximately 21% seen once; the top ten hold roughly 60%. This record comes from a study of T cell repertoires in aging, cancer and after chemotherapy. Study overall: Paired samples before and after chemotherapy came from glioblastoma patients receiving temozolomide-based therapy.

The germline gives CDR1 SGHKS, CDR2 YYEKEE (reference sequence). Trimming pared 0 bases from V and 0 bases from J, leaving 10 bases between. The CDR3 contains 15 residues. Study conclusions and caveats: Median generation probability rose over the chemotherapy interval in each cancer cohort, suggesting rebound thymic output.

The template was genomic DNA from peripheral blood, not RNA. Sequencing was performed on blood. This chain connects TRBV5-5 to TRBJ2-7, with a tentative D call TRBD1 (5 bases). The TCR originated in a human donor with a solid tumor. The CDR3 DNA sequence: TGTGCCAGCAGCTTGGGGCCGGACAACTCCTACGAGCAGTACTTC. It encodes CASSLGPDNSYEQYF.